This T cell receptor (beta chain) was documented in a study of T cell responses to AZD1222 COVID-19 vaccine. Turning to this clone: Its target is not known.

Study results and limitations: Just a handful of people given AZD1222 tested seropositive at baseline. Most donors were white British and more were female, and clonal diversity was possibly underestimated. Once two AZD1222 doses were given, Spike-specific TCR breadth and depth went up.

Produced via immunoSEQ multiplex PCR; TCRdb's table is partial and in-frame only. The top ten clones hold less than 3% of a sample with about 99,000 clones, 70% to 90% of them seen once. Germline-derived CDR1 and CDR2 are SNHLY and FYNNEI. V was cut by 4 bases and J by 5 bases, with 8 bases left in between. The CDR3 is made up of 13 amino acids. The receptor's source is an adult in good health. This specimen consisted of peripheral blood, obtained on day 0 of AZD1222 vaccination. This chain uses TRBV2 with TRBJ1-4; D gene uncertain. CDR3 protein: CASSGGGNEKLFF. CDR3 DNA: TGTGCCAGCAGTGGTGGAGGGAATGAAAAACTGTTTTTT.